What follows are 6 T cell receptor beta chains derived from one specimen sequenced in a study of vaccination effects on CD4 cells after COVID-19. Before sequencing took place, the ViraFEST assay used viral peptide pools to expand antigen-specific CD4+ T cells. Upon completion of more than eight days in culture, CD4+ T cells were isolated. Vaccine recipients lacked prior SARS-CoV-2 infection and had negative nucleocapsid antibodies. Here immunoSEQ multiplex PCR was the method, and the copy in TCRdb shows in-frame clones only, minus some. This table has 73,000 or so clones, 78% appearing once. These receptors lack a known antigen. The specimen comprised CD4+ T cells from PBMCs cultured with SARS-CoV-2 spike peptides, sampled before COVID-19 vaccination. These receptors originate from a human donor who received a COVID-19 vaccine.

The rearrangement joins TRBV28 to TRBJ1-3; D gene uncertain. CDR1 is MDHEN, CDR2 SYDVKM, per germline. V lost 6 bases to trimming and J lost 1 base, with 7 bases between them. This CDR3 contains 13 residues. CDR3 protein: CASRGTSGNTIYF. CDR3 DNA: TGTGCCAGCAGAGGTACTTCTGGAAACACCATATATTTT. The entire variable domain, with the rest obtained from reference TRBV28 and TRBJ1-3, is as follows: DVKVTQSSRYLVKRTGEKVFLECVQDMDHENMFWYRQDPGLGLRLIYFSYDVKMKEKGDIPEGYSVSREKKERFSLILESASTNQTSMYLCASRGTSGNTIYFGEGSWLTVV.

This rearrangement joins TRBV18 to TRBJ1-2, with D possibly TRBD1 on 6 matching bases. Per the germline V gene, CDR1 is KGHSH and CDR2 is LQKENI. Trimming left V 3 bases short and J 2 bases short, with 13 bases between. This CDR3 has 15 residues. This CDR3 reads CASSPSDSPNYGYTF. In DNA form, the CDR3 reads TGTGCCAGCTCACCGTCGGACAGCCCAAACTATGGCTACACCTTC.

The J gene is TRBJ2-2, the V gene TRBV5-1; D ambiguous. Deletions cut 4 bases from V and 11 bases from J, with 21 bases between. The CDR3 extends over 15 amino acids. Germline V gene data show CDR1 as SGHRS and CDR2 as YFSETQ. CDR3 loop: CASSPTPEDGIELFF. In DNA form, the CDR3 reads TGCGCCAGCAGCCCAACACCCGAGGACGGAATTGAGCTGTTTTTT.

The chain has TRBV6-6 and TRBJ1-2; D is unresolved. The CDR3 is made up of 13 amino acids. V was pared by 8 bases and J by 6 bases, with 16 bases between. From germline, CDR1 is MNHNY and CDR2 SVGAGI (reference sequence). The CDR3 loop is CASLLSGRDGYTF. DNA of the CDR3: TGTGCCAGCCTACTCTCCGGTCGGGATGGCTACACCTTC.

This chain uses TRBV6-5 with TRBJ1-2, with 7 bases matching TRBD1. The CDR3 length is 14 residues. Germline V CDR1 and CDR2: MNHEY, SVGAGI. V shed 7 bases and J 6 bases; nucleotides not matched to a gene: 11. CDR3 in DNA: TGTGCCAGCACTCGAAAAGGGGGCGCGGATGGCTACACCTTC. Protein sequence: CASTRKGGADGYTF.

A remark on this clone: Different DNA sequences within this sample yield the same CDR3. This CDR3 reads CAISGTAGNTIYF. In DNA, the CDR3 is TGTGCCATCAGTGGGACAGCCGGAAACACCATATATTTT. The genes are TRBV10-3 and TRBJ1-3; D perhaps matches TRBD1 (6 bases). The germline V gene has CDR1 ENHRY and CDR2 SYGVKD. V lost 4 bases and J lost 4, with 8 bases in between. CDR3 length: 13 residues.